A selection of T cell receptor beta chains follows, all from one sample in a study of blood T cell repertoires in COVID-19. The table came from immunoSEQ multiplex PCR; TCRdb's copy has only in-frame clones and leaves some out. Here the sample spans 450,000 to 600,000 clones, approximately 86% being singletons. Specimen: PBMCs or T cells enriched from blood (not recorded which). The receptors stem from a woman aged 18-30 years who had recovered from COVID-19. CDR3s include the opening cysteine and the closing phenylalanine or tryptophan. D genes are given only for firm matches. Not all rows give a size; the values are once, few, many and, for expanded clones, a class.

v_call: TRBV25-1; clone_size: NA; d_call: TRBD1; j_call: TRBJ1-6; cdr3_nt: TGTGCCAGCAGTGATCCGGGCAGGGGGGATAATTCACCCCTCCACTTT; cdr3_aa: CASSDPGRGDNSPLHF
v_call: TRBV4-1; clone_size: NA; d_call: TRBD1; j_call: TRBJ2-3; cdr3_nt: TGCGCCAGCAGCACTAGGACAGGGAGTAGGGATACGCAGTATTTT; cdr3_aa: CASSTRTGSRDTQYF
v_call: TRBV28; clone_size: NA; d_call: NA; j_call: TRBJ2-5; cdr3_nt: TGTGCCAGCAGTACCATCTTTACAAAGGGGCAAGAGACCCAGTACTTC; cdr3_aa: CASSTIFTKGQETQYF
v_call: TRBV20-1; clone_size: NA; d_call: NA; j_call: TRBJ2-5; cdr3_nt: TGCAGTGGGGAGTTCCAAGAGACCCAGTACTTC; cdr3_aa: CSGEFQETQYF
v_call: TRBV7-9; clone_size: NA; d_call: NA; j_call: TRBJ1-1; cdr3_nt: TGTGCCAGCAGCCTGTCGACAGGAATGAACACTGAAGCTTTCTTT; cdr3_aa: CASSLSTGMNTEAFF
v_call: TRBV6-5; clone_size: NA; d_call: NA; j_call: TRBJ2-2; cdr3_nt: TGTGCCAGCATCCCATACACCGGGGAGCTGTTTTTT; cdr3_aa: CASIPYTGELFF
v_call: TRBV5-6; clone_size: NA; d_call: NA; j_call: TRBJ1-4; cdr3_nt: TGTGCCAGCAGCTTCGGAGGATCGGTGTTTTTT; cdr3_aa: CASSFGGSVFF
v_call: TRBV11-2; clone_size: NA; d_call: TRBD1; j_call: TRBJ2-7; cdr3_nt: TGTGCCAGCAGCACTACCGGGACAGGGACCTACGAGCAGTACTTC; cdr3_aa: CASSTTGTGTYEQYF
v_call: TRBV5-5; clone_size: NA; d_call: TRBD1; j_call: TRBJ1-1; cdr3_nt: TGTGCCAGCAGCTTCGGACAGGGACGGAACACTGAAGCTTTCTTT; cdr3_aa: CASSFGQGRNTEAFF
v_call: TRBV28; clone_size: NA; d_call: TRBD1; j_call: TRBJ1-4; cdr3_nt: TGTGCCAGCAGTTTTTCTACAGGGGAATATAATGAAAAACTGTTTTTT; cdr3_aa: CASSFSTGEYNEKLFF
v_call: TRBV5-6; clone_size: NA; d_call: NA; j_call: TRBJ2-5; cdr3_nt: TGTGCCAGCAGCTTGATTCGGGACTCAATTGTCCAAGAGACCCAGTACTTC; cdr3_aa: CASSLIRDSIVQETQYF
v_call: TRBV15; clone_size: NA; d_call: NA; j_call: TRBJ2-5; cdr3_nt: TGTGCCACCAGCCGGGGAAATTTCCAAGAGACCCAGTACTTC; cdr3_aa: CATSRGNFQETQYF
v_call: TRBV27; clone_size: NA; d_call: NA; j_call: TRBJ1-1; cdr3_nt: TGTGCCAGCAGTTTAAAAGGGGACACTGAAGCTTTCTTT; cdr3_aa: CASSLKGDTEAFF
v_call: TRBV4-2; clone_size: NA; d_call: NA; j_call: TRBJ2-5; cdr3_nt: TGTGCCAGCAGCCGCACGCCGGGAGACCAAGAGACCCAGTACTTC; cdr3_aa: CASSRTPGDQETQYF
v_call: TRBV20-1; clone_size: NA; d_call: TRBD1; j_call: TRBJ1-2; cdr3_nt: TGCAGTGCTAGTAACAGGGGAGACTATGGCTACACCTTC; cdr3_aa: CSASNRGDYGYTF
v_call: TRBV19; clone_size: NA; d_call: NA; j_call: TRBJ1-3; cdr3_nt: TGTGCCAGTAGTCCGACAATCTCTGGAAACACCATATATTTT; cdr3_aa: CASSPTISGNTIYF
v_call: TRBV12-3/TRBV12-4; clone_size: NA; d_call: TRBD1; j_call: TRBJ1-2; cdr3_nt: TGTGCCAGCAGTACAGGGGGAGACTATGGCTACACCTTC; cdr3_aa: CASSTGGDYGYTF
v_call: TRBV20-1; clone_size: NA; d_call: NA; j_call: TRBJ2-7; cdr3_nt: TGCAGTGCTAGTAAGGCGGGGATAACCTACGAGCAGTACTTC; cdr3_aa: CSASKAGITYEQYF
v_call: TRBV2; clone_size: NA; d_call: NA; j_call: TRBJ1-1; cdr3_nt: TGTGCCAGCAGGGGGGGGCTGGTGAACACTGAAGCTTTCTTT; cdr3_aa: CASRGGLVNTEAFF
v_call: TRBV30; clone_size: NA; d_call: NA; j_call: TRBJ2-7; cdr3_nt: TGTGCCCAAGGTGAAGGGGACGAGCAGTACTTC; cdr3_aa: CAQGEGDEQYF
v_call: TRBV10-2; clone_size: NA; d_call: TRBD2; j_call: TRBJ2-7; cdr3_nt: TGCGCCAGCAGTATAGCGGGTTTCTCCAACGAGCAGTACTTC; cdr3_aa: CASSIAGFSNEQYF
v_call: TRBV29-1; clone_size: NA; d_call: NA; j_call: TRBJ2-3; cdr3_nt: TGCAGCGTTTATCTAGCGACAGATACGCAGTATTTT; cdr3_aa: CSVYLATDTQYF
v_call: TRBV5-4; clone_size: NA; d_call: NA; j_call: TRBJ2-3; cdr3_nt: TGTGCCAGCAGCTTGAGGGGAATGGCAGATACGCAGTATTTT; cdr3_aa: CASSLRGMADTQYF
v_call: TRBV5-4; clone_size: NA; d_call: NA; j_call: TRBJ1-1; cdr3_nt: TGTGCCAGCAGCGTAGATAGACTTGAAGCTTTCTTT; cdr3_aa: CASSVDRLEAFF
v_call: TRBV6-5; clone_size: NA; d_call: NA; j_call: TRBJ1-1; cdr3_nt: TGTGCCAGCAGTTACTCCGGCAGGCAGAAAGCTTTCTTT; cdr3_aa: CASSYSGRQKAFF
v_call: TRBV19; clone_size: NA; d_call: NA; j_call: TRBJ1-1; cdr3_nt: TGTGCCAGTAGTAGAGGACTGTCGAACACTGAAGCTTTCTTT; cdr3_aa: CASSRGLSNTEAFF
v_call: TRBV28; clone_size: NA; d_call: NA; j_call: TRBJ2-7; cdr3_nt: TGTGCCAGCAGTTTTTCGACAGATTTATACGAGCAGTACTTC; cdr3_aa: CASSFSTDLYEQYF
v_call: TRBV10-3; clone_size: NA; d_call: TRBD1; j_call: TRBJ1-2; cdr3_nt: TGTGCCATCAGTGAGGGGACAGGGCATGGCTACACCTTC; cdr3_aa: CAISEGTGHGYTF
v_call: TRBV21-1; clone_size: once; d_call: NA; j_call: TRBJ1-2; cdr3_nt: TGTGCCAGCAGCAAAGTATTAGAGTGGGTCCTAGCACGGCCCTCGGGGGGCTACACCTTC; cdr3_aa: CASSKVLEWVLARPSGGYTF
v_call: TRBV5-5; clone_size: few; d_call: TRBD1; j_call: TRBJ2-3; cdr3_nt: TGTGCCAGCAGCTTCCTTCGAGGACAGGGCACAGATACGCAGTATTTT; cdr3_aa: CASSFLRGQGTDTQYF
v_call: TRBV14; clone_size: once; d_call: NA; j_call: TRBJ1-5; cdr3_nt: TGTGCCAGCAGAATGGCAACATATCAGCCCCAGCATTTT; cdr3_aa: CASRMATYQPQHF
v_call: TRBV4-1; clone_size: few; d_call: TRBD2; j_call: TRBJ2-3; cdr3_nt: TGCGCCAGCAGCCAACGGACTAGCGGGACCACAGATACGCAGTATTTT; cdr3_aa: CASSQRTSGTTDTQYF
v_call: TRBV5-5; clone_size: few; d_call: NA; j_call: TRBJ1-2; cdr3_nt: TGTGCCAGCAGCTTGGCGGAGGGTGGGGGCTACACCTTC; cdr3_aa: CASSLAEGGGYTF
v_call: TRBV11-2; clone_size: NA; d_call: TRBD1; j_call: TRBJ2-5; cdr3_nt: TGTGCCAGCAGCTTCGGGACAGAAGAGACCCAGTACTTC; cdr3_aa: CASSFGTEETQYF
v_call: TRBV5-1; clone_size: NA; d_call: NA; j_call: TRBJ2-1; cdr3_nt: TGCGCCAGCAGCGACTTCTCCTACAATGAGCAGTTCTTC; cdr3_aa: CASSDFSYNEQFF
v_call: TRBV5-1; clone_size: NA; d_call: NA; j_call: TRBJ1-2; cdr3_nt: TGCGCCAGCAGCTTGGGACAGGTCAGGGGCTACACCTTC; cdr3_aa: CASSLGQVRGYTF
v_call: TRBV28; clone_size: NA; d_call: NA; j_call: TRBJ2-4; cdr3_nt: TGTGCCAGCAGTCGTCGGGGGGCGGCCAAAAACATTCAGTACTTC; cdr3_aa: CASSRRGAAKNIQYF
v_call: TRBV5-1; clone_size: NA; d_call: NA; j_call: TRBJ2-4; cdr3_nt: TGCGCCAGCAGCGGGGGACTTGGAAACATTCAGTACTTC; cdr3_aa: CASSGGLGNIQYF
v_call: TRBV7-8; clone_size: NA; d_call: TRBD1; j_call: TRBJ2-3; cdr3_nt: TGTGCCAGCAGCTTCTGGATACAGGGGTTCAAGGATGATGGGGCCTGGACAGATACGCAGTATTTT; cdr3_aa: CASSFWIQGFKDDGAWTDTQYF
v_call: TRBV9; clone_size: few; d_call: NA; j_call: TRBJ2-7; cdr3_nt: TGTGCCAGCAGCGTAGATCCAGGGTCAAGGGAGCAGTACTTC; cdr3_aa: CASSVDPGSREQYF
v_call: TRBV11-2; clone_size: few; d_call: TRBD1; j_call: TRBJ1-2; cdr3_nt: TGTGCCAGCAGCTCCCTAGACAGGGCGGGAGGCTACACCTTC; cdr3_aa: CASSSLDRAGGYTF
v_call: TRBV5-1; clone_size: NA; d_call: TRBD1; j_call: TRBJ2-1; cdr3_nt: TGCGCCAGCAGCTCGGGGACAGAGGGAGTTTGGGAGCAGTTCTTC; cdr3_aa: CASSSGTEGVWEQFF
v_call: TRBV7-9; clone_size: NA; d_call: NA; j_call: TRBJ1-2; cdr3_nt: TGTGCCAGCAGCTTAACCGGGGGACGAGGCTATGGCTACACCTTC; cdr3_aa: CASSLTGGRGYGYTF
v_call: TRBV30; clone_size: few; d_call: TRBD1; j_call: TRBJ1-3; cdr3_nt: TGTGCCTGGAGTCGCATGACCGGGACAGGGTGGCTCACTGGAAACACCATATATTTT; cdr3_aa: CAWSRMTGTGWLTGNTIYF
v_call: TRBV18; clone_size: NA; d_call: NA; j_call: TRBJ1-1; cdr3_nt: TGTGCCAGCTCATCTTCGAGCAGGGGCACTGAAGCTTTCTTT; cdr3_aa: CASSSSSRGTEAFF
v_call: TRBV7-9; clone_size: NA; d_call: NA; j_call: TRBJ2-1; cdr3_nt: TGTGCCAGCAGCCTCCGCTCAGGGGACTATTCCCACAATGAGCAGTTCTTC; cdr3_aa: CASSLRSGDYSHNEQFF
v_call: TRBV18; clone_size: NA; d_call: TRBD1; j_call: TRBJ2-5; cdr3_nt: TGTGCCAGCTCATCTTTTCGGGACAGCCTCAAGGAAGAGACCCAGTACTTC; cdr3_aa: CASSSFRDSLKEETQYF
v_call: TRBV2; clone_size: NA; d_call: NA; j_call: TRBJ2-3; cdr3_nt: TGTGCCAGCACTCCGGGACTCCACTACACAGATACGCAGTATTTT; cdr3_aa: CASTPGLHYTDTQYF
v_call: TRBV19; clone_size: NA; d_call: NA; j_call: TRBJ1-1; cdr3_nt: TGTGCCAGTAGTACATTCCCCGACAGGAACACTGAAGCTTTCTTT; cdr3_aa: CASSTFPDRNTEAFF
v_call: TRBV5-1; clone_size: NA; d_call: NA; j_call: TRBJ1-1; cdr3_nt: TGCGCCAGCAGCCCTACTATGGACAGTCTGAACACTGAAGCTTTCTTT; cdr3_aa: CASSPTMDSLNTEAFF
v_call: TRBV7-9; clone_size: once; d_call: TRBD2; j_call: TRBJ2-2; cdr3_nt: TGTGCCAGCAGCTGGGGGAGCGGGGGAACCGGGGAGCTGTTTTTT; cdr3_aa: CASSWGSGGTGELFF
v_call: TRBV11-2; clone_size: NA; d_call: TRBD1; j_call: TRBJ1-2; cdr3_nt: TGTGCCAGCAGCGACCGGGACAGGGGTATCTTCGGCTGGGGCTACACCTTC; cdr3_aa: CASSDRDRGIFGWGYTF
v_call: TRBV30; clone_size: NA; d_call: TRBD2; j_call: TRBJ2-3; cdr3_nt: TGTGCCTGGGCTACCGGGACTAGCGAAGATACGCAGTATTTT; cdr3_aa: CAWATGTSEDTQYF
v_call: TRBV18; clone_size: NA; d_call: TRBD2; j_call: TRBJ2-5; cdr3_nt: TGTGCCAGCTCACCTAGTACTAGCGGGGGATCGGAGACCCAGTACTTC; cdr3_aa: CASSPSTSGGSETQYF
v_call: TRBV6-6; clone_size: NA; d_call: NA; j_call: TRBJ1-4; cdr3_nt: TGTGCCAGCAGTTACTCGACTGAGGAGGGAAAACTGTTTTTT; cdr3_aa: CASSYSTEEGKLFF
v_call: TRBV7-2; clone_size: NA; d_call: NA; j_call: TRBJ1-2; cdr3_nt: TGTGCCAGCAGCCCGCTCTGGGTGGGGGGGTCGAATGGCTACACCTTC; cdr3_aa: CASSPLWVGGSNGYTF
v_call: TRBV10-1; clone_size: many; d_call: TRBD1; j_call: TRBJ2-3; cdr3_nt: TGCGCCAGCAGTTATCGGCGGGACAGGGGTTTGGATACGCAGTATTTT; cdr3_aa: CASSYRRDRGLDTQYF
v_call: TRBV3-1/TRBV3-2; clone_size: NA; d_call: NA; j_call: TRBJ1-6; cdr3_nt: TGTGCCAGCAGCCAAGCGACAGTTGAGGCACCCCTCCACTTT; cdr3_aa: CASSQATVEAPLHF